This T cell receptor beta chain was sequenced for a study of T cell responses to AZD1222 COVID-19 vaccine. Findings and caveats of the study: At study baseline, merely more than 5 AZD1222 recipients were seropositive. Within unmutated variant regions lay the reported targets of nearly half of spike-specific TCRs. Without day 14 samples, only post-peak T cell repertoires were studied.

Trimming cost V 5 bases and J 0 bases, with 10 bases left between them. Germline V lookup: CDR1 MGHRA, CDR2 YSYEKL. This CDR3 has 15 residues. Some second doses came at about 4 weeks and others at about 12 weeks; these were pooled. Comment on this clone: Its antigen is unidentified.

Repertoires were generated with immunoSEQ multiplex PCR, while TCRdb's copy carries only in-frame clones and drops some. The table lists about 150,000 clones, 87% of them singletons, with around 0.99% in the top ten. The sequence was collected from an adult who received the AZD1222 COVID-19 vaccine. The chain couples TRBV4-1 to TRBJ2-2; possibly TRBD2 for D (6 bases). This specimen was peripheral blood, taken 28 days after the second AZD1222 dose. This CDR3 is CASSKGLPNTGELFF. The CDR3, as DNA: TGCGCCAGCAGCAAGGGACTGCCGAACACCGGGGAGCTGTTTTTT.